Listed below are T cell receptor beta chains from one sample, sequenced in a study of OX40 agonist ivuxolimab in advanced cancers. Libraries were prepared by immunoSEQ multiplex PCR; TCRdb keeps only in-frame clonotypes and omits some of them. The sample lists 50,000 to 70,000 clones, about 88% seen once, with 2.1% in the top ten. The specimen was CD4+ or CD8+ T cells sorted from blood, collected in a trial of the OX40 agonist ivuxolimab. These TCRs come from an adult with an advanced solid tumor such as melanoma, head and neck, liver or kidney cancer. The CDR3 runs from the conserved cysteine through the conserved F or W. The D gene is left open where the match is weak. Clone size appears in some rows only: once, few, many, or a class for an expanded clone.

V gene,D gene,clone size,J gene,CDR3 protein,CDR3 DNA
TRBV5-4,NA,NA,TRBJ2-7,CASSPGTNAYEQYF,TGTGCCAGCAGCCCCGGGACAAATGCCTACGAGCAGTACTTC
TRBV7-8,TRBD1,NA,TRBJ2-4,CASSLLRTGTNIQYF,TGTGCCAGCAGTTTGCTGAGGACAGGGACGAACATTCAGTACTTC
TRBV11-2,TRBD2,once,TRBJ2-5,CASSLQRLAGAQLETQYF,TGTGCCAGCAGCTTACAGCGGCTAGCGGGGGCCCAGTTGGAGACCCAGTACTTC
TRBV7-9,TRBD1,NA,TRBJ2-5,CASSYRTGGASTQYF,TGTGCCAGCAGCTATCGGACAGGGGGCGCCTCGACCCAGTACTTC
TRBV6-1,TRBD2,NA,TRBJ2-7,CASSGGGASYEQYF,TGTGCCAGCAGTGGGGGGGGTGCCTCCTACGAGCAGTACTTC
TRBV13,TRBD2,NA,TRBJ2-5,CASSPLRLAGQETQYF,TGTGCCAGCAGCCCCCTCCGACTAGCGGGGCAAGAGACCCAGTACTTC
TRBV7-2,NA,NA,TRBJ2-7,CASSQYTYEQYF,TGTGCCAGCAGCCAGTATACCTACGAGCAGTACTTC
TRBV6-6,TRBD2,NA,TRBJ2-3,CASRVTSGPLYF,TGTGCCAGCAGGGTAACTAGCGGGCCCTTGTATTTT
TRBV27,NA,NA,TRBJ1-2,CASSPLPGSPRGYTF,TGTGCCAGCAGCCCGCTCCCGGGGAGCCCCCGGGGCTACACCTTC
TRBV28,NA,NA,TRBJ1-5,CASSLYVQPQHF,TGTGCCAGCAGTTTATACGTTCAGCCCCAGCATTTT
TRBV6-1,NA,NA,TRBJ1-5,CASSPGRAGNQPQHF,TGTGCCAGCAGTCCTGGCAGGGCCGGCAATCAGCCCCAGCATTTT
TRBV19,TRBD2,few,TRBJ2-7,CASSIGGGELYEQYF,TGTGCCAGTAGTATAGGCGGGGGGGAGCTCTACGAGCAGTACTTC
TRBV2,TRBD2,NA,TRBJ2-3,CASSAPGTSGPTTDTQYF,TGTGCCAGCAGTGCTCCGGGGACTAGCGGGCCAACCACAGATACGCAGTATTTT
TRBV6-1,NA,NA,TRBJ2-7,CASSAQSAALYEQYF,TGTGCCAGCAGCGCACAGTCGGCAGCTCTCTACGAGCAGTACTTC
TRBV28,NA,NA,TRBJ2-7,CASRQGNYEQYF,TGTGCCAGCAGACAGGGCAACTACGAGCAGTACTTC
TRBV7-9,TRBD1,NA,TRBJ1-5,CASSRGTGRNQPQHF,TGTGCCAGCAGCCGCGGGACAGGGCGGAATCAGCCCCAGCATTTT
TRBV6-4,NA,NA,TRBJ2-7,CASSDSTQEKPSYEQYF,TGTGCCAGCAGTGACTCAACCCAGGAAAAACCCTCCTACGAGCAGTACTTC
TRBV18,NA,once,TRBJ2-3,CASSPSTDTQYF,TGTGCCAGCTCACCAAGCACAGATACGCAGTATTTT
TRBV6-1,NA,NA,TRBJ1-2,CASTIREGDGYTF,TGTGCCAGCACCATAAGAGAGGGGGATGGCTACACCTTC
TRBV10-3,NA,NA,TRBJ2-3,CAISESRADESTQYF,TGTGCCATCAGTGAGTCTCGAGCAGACGAGAGTACGCAGTATTTT
TRBV7-6,NA,NA,TRBJ2-7,CASSSRSAGVPNSYEQYF,TGTGCCAGCAGTTCGAGGTCAGCGGGCGTCCCAAACTCCTACGAGCAGTACTTC
TRBV28,TRBD1,NA,TRBJ1-4,CASSPGGAGLSVGEKLFF,TGTGCCAGCAGTCCAGGGGGCGCGGGGCTAAGTGTGGGTGAAAAACTGTTTTTT
TRBV5-4,NA,NA,TRBJ2-5,CASSFLESETQYF,TGTGCCAGCAGCTTCCTGGAGTCGGAGACCCAGTACTTC
TRBV7-6,TRBD1,NA,TRBJ1-1,CASSLGEGAAFF,TGTGCCAGCAGCTTAGGTGAGGGGGCGGCTTTCTTT
TRBV28,TRBD1,NA,TRBJ2-3,CASSSTGEQGLDTQYF,TGTGCCAGCAGTTCGACAGGGGAACAGGGTTTAGATACGCAGTATTTT
TRBV30,NA,NA,TRBJ2-1,CAWSVRVSRTDNEQFF,TGTGCCTGGAGCGTACGGGTCTCGCGGACGGACAATGAGCAGTTCTTC
TRBV11-3,NA,NA,TRBJ2-1,CASSQRDNEQFF,TGTGCCAGCAGCCAGAGGGACAATGAGCAGTTCTTC
TRBV7-9,TRBD1,NA,TRBJ1-5,CASSLGQGYQPQHF,TGTGCCAGCAGCTTGGGACAGGGCTATCAGCCCCAGCATTTT
TRBV7-8,NA,NA,TRBJ2-7,CASSLGSGGHYEQYF,TGTGCCAGCAGCTTAGGCTCCGGGGGGCACTACGAGCAGTACTTC
TRBV7-8,NA,once,TRBJ1-5,CASRFQGRHQPQHF,TGTGCCAGCAGGTTCCAGGGAAGACACCAGCCCCAGCATTTT
TRBV27,TRBD1,NA,TRBJ2-2,CASRDRGLITGELFF,TGTGCCAGCAGGGACAGGGGGCTTATCACCGGGGAGCTGTTTTTT
TRBV4-2,NA,NA,TRBJ2-5,CASSQNREYQETQYF,TGTGCCAGCAGCCAAAACAGGGAGTACCAAGAGACCCAGTACTTC
TRBV6-5,TRBD1,few,TRBJ1-2,CASSAQGARGYTF,TGTGCCAGCAGTGCCCAGGGGGCGCGGGGCTACACCTTC
TRBV5-1,NA,NA,TRBJ2-5,CASRLVSQETQYF,TGCGCCAGCAGATTGGTGAGCCAAGAGACCCAGTACTTC
TRBV15,TRBD2,few,TRBJ2-3,CATSRASGRRTDTQYF,TGTGCCACCAGCAGAGCTAGCGGGAGAAGGACAGATACGCAGTATTTT
TRBV21-1,NA,NA,TRBJ2-7,CASGTGTDDYEQYF,TGTGCCAGCGGAACCGGGACAGATGACTACGAGCAGTACTTC
TRBV30,NA,NA,TRBJ2-4,CAWSGDAIAKNIQYF,TGTGCCTGGAGTGGGGATGCGATAGCCAAAAACATTCAGTACTTC
TRBV21-1,NA,NA,TRBJ2-7,CARHSSDRGVDEQYF,TGTGCCAGACATTCATCGGACAGGGGAGTGGACGAGCAGTACTTC
TRBV5-4,NA,NA,TRBJ2-1,CASSFAGLHYNEQFF,TGTGCCAGCAGCTTCGCGGGACTCCACTACAATGAGCAGTTCTTC
TRBV5-6,TRBD1,NA,TRBJ2-1,CASSLDRGRYNEQFF,TGTGCCAGCAGCTTGGACAGGGGGAGATACAATGAGCAGTTCTTC
TRBV5-5,NA,NA,TRBJ1-1,CASSPPGRDTEAFF,TGTGCCAGCAGCCCACCGGGACGGGACACTGAAGCTTTCTTT
TRBV5-4,NA,NA,TRBJ1-2,CASSFSGDDGYTF,TGTGCCAGCAGCTTTTCAGGGGATGACGGCTACACCTTC
TRBV9,NA,NA,TRBJ1-2,CASSGGAAYGYTF,TGTGCCAGCAGCGGCGGGGCTGCCTATGGCTACACCTTC
TRBV11-3,NA,NA,TRBJ2-5,CASSLGSKETQYF,TGTGCCAGCAGCTTAGGCTCCAAAGAGACCCAGTACTTC
TRBV6-1,TRBD2,NA,TRBJ2-7,CASSRAGGDYEQYF,TGTGCCAGCAGTCGGGCGGGGGGTGATTACGAGCAGTACTTC
TRBV28,TRBD1,NA,TRBJ1-5,CASSRDRGGLQPQHF,TGTGCCAGCAGTCGCGACAGGGGAGGGCTTCAGCCCCAGCATTTT
TRBV5-8,NA,once,TRBJ2-7,CASSGGTGASYEQYF,TGTGCCAGCAGCGGAGGAACAGGCGCCTCCTACGAGCAGTACTTC
TRBV5-1,TRBD1,NA,TRBJ2-7,CASSLDTGGGYEQYF,TGCGCCAGCAGCTTGGATACAGGGGGCGGCTACGAGCAGTACTTC
TRBV5-6,NA,NA,TRBJ1-2,CASSKGNYGYTF,TGTGCCAGCAGCAAAGGGAACTATGGCTACACCTTC
TRBV5-6,NA,NA,TRBJ2-1,CASGETQGLRYNEQFF,TGTGCCAGCGGAGAAACCCAGGGACTTCGCTACAATGAGCAGTTCTTC
TRBV28,NA,NA,TRBJ1-4,CASSPTGREKLFF,TGTGCCAGCAGTCCTACCGGGAGAGAAAAACTGTTTTTT
TRBV30,NA,few,TRBJ1-5,CAWSVGTRSNQPQHF,TGTGCCTGGAGTGTAGGAACTCGTAGCAATCAGCCCCAGCATTTT
TRBV5-1,TRBD1,NA,TRBJ2-7,CASSSQGAFSYEQYF,TGCGCCAGCAGCTCACAGGGGGCTTTCTCCTACGAGCAGTACTTC